The present entry profiles one TCR beta chain with its context. This specimen comes from a study of control samples from healthy donors and cancer patients. Germline-derived CDR1 and CDR2 are LGHNA and YNFKEQ. CDR3 length equals 21 residues. The V gene end was trimmed by 0 bases and the J gene end by 4 bases; junction bases not matched to a gene: 23. Some clones are missing from TCRdb's copy, which holds only in-frame ones; the method was immunoSEQ multiplex PCR. Of over 150,000 clones in the sample, 94% are singletons; the top ten hold 4.5% to 6%. Sequenced material: blood. The TCR was taken from a middle-aged man in good health. The chain is built from TRBV4-2 and TRBJ2-5, with 7 bases identical to TRBD2. CDR3 sequence: CASSQENNLAGVIGGGETQYF. DNA for the CDR3: TGTGCCAGCAGCCAAGAAAATAATCTGGCGGGAGTAATAGGCGGTGGAGAGACCCAGTACTTC.